This is a list of T cell receptor beta chains from one sample in a study of shared clonotypes between healthy human individuals. The repertoire was sequenced with immunoSEQ multiplex PCR; TCRdb's copy has only in-frame clones and lacks some. This table has a few million clones, around 90% appearing once. Material for sequencing was naive CD4+ T cells sorted from blood. All receptors come from a man aged 18-30 years in good health. Each CDR3 is given with its conserved first and last residue. A D gene is named only where the DNA matches it firmly. Part of the rows lack a size; the others show once, few, many or a class for expanded clones.

clone size | J gene | D gene | V gene | CDR3 DNA | CDR3 protein
. | TRBJ2-4 | . | TRBV11-2 | TGTGCCAGCAGCTTGGGGAGGCAGGGGGGAAACATTCAGTACTTC | CASSLGRQGGNIQYF
. | TRBJ2-7 | . | TRBV6-6 | TGTGCCAGTACAACTACTTTCTACGAGCAGTACTTC | CASTTTFYEQYF
. | TRBJ2-1 | . | TRBV10-3 | TGTGCCATCAGTGAGATGTCTGCCGGTGGGGAGCAGTTCTTC | CAISEMSAGGEQFF
. | TRBJ2-7 | . | TRBV5-5 | TGTGCCAGCACCTTGACAGCTTCCTACGAGCAGTACTTC | CASTLTASYEQYF
. | TRBJ2-3 | . | TRBV9 | TGTGCCAGCAGCGTGACGGAATCCACAGATACGCAGTATTTT | CASSVTESTDTQYF
. | TRBJ2-2 | . | TRBV27 | TGTGCCAGCACCACCGGGGCGACCGGGGAGCTGTTTTTT | CASTTGATGELFF
once | TRBJ2-2 | TRBD1 | TRBV19 | TGTGCCAGTAGTAGGGAGACAGGGCTCGCCGGGGAGCTGTTTTTT | CASSRETGLAGELFF
. | TRBJ1-3 | . | TRBV6-5 | TGTGCCAGCAGAAGGTCTTTCCGCGACACCATATATTTT | CASRRSFRDTIYF
. | TRBJ2-2 | . | TRBV11-3 | TGTGCCAGCAGCTTAGGGCAGGGAAACACCGGGGAGCTGTTTTTT | CASSLGQGNTGELFF
. | TRBJ1-4 | . | TRBV11-2 | TGTGCCAGCAGCTTAGATGCAGGGGTTAATGAAAAACTGTTTTTT | CASSLDAGVNEKLFF
once | TRBJ2-5 | . | TRBV28 | TGTGCCAGCAGCTCCGATGGACGGAAACAAGAGACCCAGTACTTC | CASSSDGRKQETQYF
. | TRBJ2-3 | TRBD2 | TRBV30 | TGTGCCTGGAGTTCCAGGGGACTAGCGGGGGGTCGGGATACGCAGTATTTT | CAWSSRGLAGGRDTQYF
. | TRBJ2-2 | . | TRBV6-8 | TGTGCCAGCAGTTATTGGGACAAAAACACCGGGGAGCTGTTTTTT | CASSYWDKNTGELFF
. | TRBJ2-1 | . | TRBV19 | TGTGCCAGTAGTATAGACACGGGAGTCATCAACAATGAGCAGTTCTTC | CASSIDTGVINNEQFF
. | TRBJ2-7 | . | TRBV27 | TGTGCCAGCAGTTTATTATTGGCCCCAAAAGAGCAGTACTTC | CASSLLLAPKEQYF
. | TRBJ1-5 | . | TRBV10-3 | TGTGCCATCAGTGGGGGGGGTAGCAATCAGCCCCAGCATTTT | CAISGGGSNQPQHF
. | TRBJ1-2 | . | TRBV4-2 | TGTGCCAGCAGCCAAGTCGAACAGGGACATGGCTACACCTTC | CASSQVEQGHGYTF
. | TRBJ2-7 | . | TRBV18 | TGTGCCAGCTCACTCCGGGACTGGCGCTCCTACGAGCAGTACTTC | CASSLRDWRSYEQYF
. | TRBJ1-4 | . | TRBV5-6 | TGTGCCAGCAGCTTGGTTGGGGTGGAGGAAAAACTGTTTTTT | CASSLVGVEEKLFF
. | TRBJ1-1 | . | TRBV28 | TGTGCCAGCAGTTTTACAAGGTCGGACACTCCTTTCTTT | CASSFTRSDTPFF
. | TRBJ1-2 | . | TRBV10-3 | TGTGCCATCAGTGAGGACACCCGTAGAAGTGGCTACACCTTC | CAISEDTRRSGYTF
. | TRBJ2-2 | TRBD2 | TRBV2 | TGTGCCAGCAAGTGGCGGGAGGTGGACACCGGGGAGCTGTTTTTT | CASKWREVDTGELFF
. | TRBJ2-3 | TRBD1 | TRBV5-1 | TGCGCCAGCAGCTCGGGGACAGGGGGTAGGATAGATACGCAGTATTTT | CASSSGTGGRIDTQYF
. | TRBJ1-2 | . | TRBV7-9 | TGTGCCAGCAGCTTACGGGGGAACTATGGCTACACCTTC | CASSLRGNYGYTF
. | TRBJ2-7 | . | TRBV5-4 | TGTGCCAGCAGCTTGGGGGGGGGCGGAGGGGGCTCCTACGAGCAGTACTTC | CASSLGGGGGGSYEQYF
. | TRBJ1-1 | . | TRBV15 | TGTGCCACCAGCAGAGATAGGGGAGTGGCTTTCTTT | CATSRDRGVAFF
few | TRBJ1-2 | . | TRBV19 | TGTGCCAGTAGCCAGGACAGCATAAACTATGGCTACACCTTC | CASSQDSINYGYTF
. | TRBJ2-7 | TRBD1 | TRBV10-2 | TGCGCCAGCAGTAGCCGGGACAGGGTCTACGAGCAGTACTTC | CASSSRDRVYEQYF
. | TRBJ1-3 | . | TRBV19 | TGTGCCAGTAGCACCGAGAAAACTGGAAACACCATATATTTT | CASSTEKTGNTIYF
few | TRBJ1-1 | . | TRBV14 | TGTGCCAGCAGCCGCCGACAGACGAACACTGAAGCTTTCTTT | CASSRRQTNTEAFF
. | TRBJ1-2 | TRBD1 | TRBV7-2 | TGTGCCAGCAGCTTGGACAGGGTTGGCTACACCTTC | CASSLDRVGYTF
. | TRBJ2-5 | TRBD2 | TRBV7-2 | TGTGCCAGCAGCTTAAAGGTTGAAGCGGGAGGGCCGGAGACCCAGTACTTC | CASSLKVEAGGPETQYF
. | TRBJ1-5 | . | TRBV4-1 | TGCGCCAGCAGCCAACGAGCAATCAATCAGCCCCAGCATTTT | CASSQRAINQPQHF
. | TRBJ2-3 | TRBD2 | TRBV6-5 | TGTGCCAGCAACCCTAGCGGGGCTGAGAATACGCAGTATTTT | CASNPSGAENTQYF
. | TRBJ1-1 | . | TRBV29-1 | TGCAGCGTTTACAGGTTCTCGGACACTGAAGCTTTCTTT | CSVYRFSDTEAFF
. | TRBJ2-5 | TRBD1 | TRBV15 | TGTGCCACCAGCAGAGACGGGACAGCGATACAAGAGACCCAGTACTTC | CATSRDGTAIQETQYF
. | TRBJ1-2 | . | TRBV19 | TGTGCCAGTAGTGGTCGGACATTAGCTAACTATGGCTACACCTTC | CASSGRTLANYGYTF
. | TRBJ2-2 | . | TRBV6-6 | TGTGCCAGCAAAGTCGCAGACTTCACCGGGGAGCTGTTTTTT | CASKVADFTGELFF
. | TRBJ2-1 | . | TRBV7-6 | TGTGCCAGCAGCTACCCGGAAGGGAATGAGCAGTTCTTC | CASSYPEGNEQFF
. | TRBJ2-3 | . | TRBV5-1 | TGCGCCAGCAGCTTGGAAGGTGTTAGCACAGATACGCAGTATTTT | CASSLEGVSTDTQYF
. | TRBJ1-5 | . | TRBV19 | TGTGCCAGTAGTCCGACAGGTGGCAATCAGCCCCAGCATTTT | CASSPTGGNQPQHF
. | TRBJ2-5 | TRBD1 | TRBV7-9 | TGTGCCAGCAGCTCTTGGACAGGGTCCTTGGGGACCCAGTACTTC | CASSSWTGSLGTQYF
once | TRBJ1-6 | TRBD1 | TRBV27 | TGTGCCAGCAGTTTCTCCGGGACAGTCGGTTCACCCCTCCACTTT | CASSFSGTVGSPLHF
. | TRBJ1-1 | TRBD1 | TRBV5-1 | TGCGCCAGCAGCCGAGATAGGGGGCTCATGAACACTGAAGCTTTCTTT | CASSRDRGLMNTEAFF
. | TRBJ1-6 | TRBD1 | TRBV7-2 | TGTGCCAGCAGCTCATCTCCCGGGACAGGGACTCCGAATTCACCCCTCCACTTT | CASSSSPGTGTPNSPLHF
. | TRBJ1-6 | . | TRBV5-4 | TGTGCCAGCAGCTTGGTTAGGGGCCAGGGGTCCAATTCACCCCTCCACTTT | CASSLVRGQGSNSPLHF
. | TRBJ2-6 | . | TRBV5-4 | TGTGCCAGCAGCGGCGGGACAGCAAGATTCTCCTCTGGGGCCAACGTCCTGACTTTC | CASSGGTARFSSGANVLTF
. | TRBJ2-5 | . | TRBV5-1 | TGCGCCAGCAGCTATGGGGACCCAGAGACCCAGTACTTC | CASSYGDPETQYF
. | TRBJ2-5 | . | TRBV5-1 | TGCGCCAGCAGCTTTGGCGACAGACAAGAGACCCAGTACTTC | CASSFGDRQETQYF
. | TRBJ1-1 | TRBD1 | TRBV10-3 | TGTGCCATCAGCCTAACAGGGGGCACTGAAGCTTTCTTT | CAISLTGGTEAFF
. | TRBJ2-3 | . | TRBV6-5 | TGTGCCAGCAGTTCAACCGCAGATACGCAGTATTTT | CASSSTADTQYF
. | TRBJ2-3 | . | TRBV4-1 | TGCGCCAGCAGCCACTCCGGAGATACGCAGTATTTT | CASSHSGDTQYF
. | TRBJ1-4 | . | TRBV5-1 | TGCGCCAGCAGTTTGACAGTTGCAACTAATGAAAAACTGTTTTTT | CASSLTVATNEKLFF
. | TRBJ1-2 | . | TRBV28 | TGTGCCAGCAGTTTACCGGAGGGCTATGGCTACACCTTC | CASSLPEGYGYTF
. | TRBJ2-3 | TRBD2 | TRBV9 | TGTGCCAGCAGCGTACAAACGGCCAGGGAGGGTACAGATACGCAGTATTTT | CASSVQTAREGTDTQYF
few | TRBJ2-3 | . | TRBV11-3 | TGTGCCAGCAGCCCCGGCACAGATACGCAGTATTTT | CASSPGTDTQYF
. | TRBJ2-2 | . | TRBV10-3 | TGTGCCATCAGTGAAGGCAGGGAAGATACCGGGGAGCTGTTTTTT | CAISEGREDTGELFF
once | TRBJ1-6 | . | TRBV5-4 | TGTGCCAGCAGCTTGTCGGACCCCGTTTCCTATAATTCACCCCTCCACTTT | CASSLSDPVSYNSPLHF
. | TRBJ2-7 | TRBD1 | TRBV6-5 | TGTGCCAGCAGTTACTCGGGACAGGGCTACGAGCAGTACTTC | CASSYSGQGYEQYF